Given below is one T cell receptor beta chain in context. The antigen this receptor binds is unknown. Base qualities are missing; no much larger clone stands one base away. The sample comes from a study of technical replicates of blood from a handful of donors (dated by TCRdb to about 2017). Including cysteine and phenylalanine, the CDR3 has 14 amino acids. Of the read, only the CDR3 DNA is kept; its 42 bases are in frame from base 1. V and J are truncated by 4 bases and 2 bases respectively, leaving an intervening sequence of 11 bases. The germline V gene provides CDR1 LGHNA and CDR2 YNFKEQ. Library preparation employed the immunoSEQ multiplex PCR assay. TCRdb limited this immuneACCESS table to in-frame rearrangements with V and J called. A share of clones is missing; checked studies link under half to unresolved V genes, and the rest is unexplained. The sample table records more than 65,000 clones; 90% to 95% of these occur just once. The top ten clonotypes cover about 0.37% of the sample.

This chain joins TRBV4-2 to TRBJ2-5; the D gene is unclear. This clonotype originated in a human donor in good health. The sequenced sample was T cells isolated from PBMCs. CDR3 reads: CASSRVHTQETQYF. The DNA is TGTGCCAGCAGCCGTGTCCATACTCAAGAGACCCAGTACTTC.